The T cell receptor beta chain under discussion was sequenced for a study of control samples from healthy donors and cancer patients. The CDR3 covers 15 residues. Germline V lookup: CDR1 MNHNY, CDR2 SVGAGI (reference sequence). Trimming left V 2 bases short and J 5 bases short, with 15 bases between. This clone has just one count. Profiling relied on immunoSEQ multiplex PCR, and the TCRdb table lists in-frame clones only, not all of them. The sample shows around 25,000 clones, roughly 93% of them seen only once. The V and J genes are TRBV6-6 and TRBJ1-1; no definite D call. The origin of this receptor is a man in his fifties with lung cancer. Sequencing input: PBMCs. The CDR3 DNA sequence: TGTGCCAGCAGTTACGGGAGACACCGAGAGACTGAAGCTTTCTTT. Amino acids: CASSYGRHRETEAFF.